This T cell receptor (beta chain) was identified during a study of T cell responses to AZD1222 COVID-19 vaccine. Study-wide findings and caveats: Regions left unmutated in variants are reportedly the target of nearly half of spike-specific TCRs. Spike-specific TCR breadth rose after two AZD1222 doses, and depth rose as well. Possibly, clonal diversity was underestimated; donors were largely white British and included more females.

The germline V gene encodes CDR1 MDHEN and CDR2 SYDVKM. With 5 bases removed from V and 9 bases from J, the gap between germline ends came to 11 bases. CDR3 length: 12 residues. Pooled samples include second doses given at about 4 or 12 weeks. The method was immunoSEQ multiplex PCR; TCRdb's version includes in-frame clones alone and lacks a portion of them. The table has approximately 140,000 clones, 80% to 95% seen once. In regard to this clone: The target antigen is unknown. Other DNA sequences from this sample encode an identical CDR3 as well.

Material: peripheral blood, obtained 28 days after the second AZD1222 dose. The origin of this receptor is an adult who received the AZD1222 COVID-19 vaccine. This rearrangement joins TRBV28 to TRBJ1-5, with TRBD1 as a possible D gene (6 bases). The CDR3 coding sequence is TGTGCCAGCAGTCCCCCCAGGGGGCCCCAGCATTTT. It codes for CASSPPRGPQHF.